This entry lists 18 T cell receptor beta chains sequenced from one sample in a study of cytomegalovirus exposure and HLA in healthy donors. Clones were read by immunoSEQ multiplex PCR, and TCRdb kept only the in-frame ones, dropping some. The sample records 120,000 or so clones, about 88% being singletons. Specimen: PBMCs. Source of these receptors: a woman between 18 and 29 years old in good health and CMV-seronegative.

The chain has TRBV7-8 and TRBJ2-1; 9 nucleotides match TRBD2. In germline, CDR1 is SGHVS, CDR2 FQNEAQ. This CDR3 is 20 amino acids long. V lost 5 bases to trimming and J lost 7 bases; unmatched junction nucleotides: 24. The CDR3, as DNA: TGTGCCAGCAGCCTCCGTCGGCTAGCGGGGTTTCAGCAACCCGAAAATGAGCAGTTCTTC. Amino acids: CASSLRRLAGFQQPENEQFF.

The gene calls are TRBV6-5 and TRBJ1-5; D perhaps matches TRBD1 (6 bases). Trimming stripped 5 bases from V and 3 bases from J, with 11 bases between. Germline V gene lookup returns CDR1 MNHEY and CDR2 SVGAGI. The CDR3 runs 14 residues. CDR3 coding DNA: TGTGCCAGCAGTGCGCCAGGGGTCAATCAGCCCCAGCATTTT. Residues: CASSAPGVNQPQHF.

J is TRBJ2-5 and V is TRBV6-6; TRBD1 might be the D (6 bases). Germline lookup yields CDR1 MNHNY and CDR2 SVGAGI (reference sequence). CDR3 size: 13 residues. Trimming shortened V by 2 bases and J by 7 bases, and 11 bases separated the two germline ends. CDR3 DNA: TGTGCCAGCAGTTACGATGGGGGCGGGACCCAGTACTTC. Translated: CASSYDGGGTQYF.

The chain's CDR3 is CASSLGEFPSYEQYF. The DNA of the CDR3 is TGTGCCAGCAGCTTAGGCGAGTTTCCCTCCTACGAGCAGTACTTC. This chain uses TRBV7-9 with TRBJ2-7; D unclear. Per germline, CDR1 SEHNR and CDR2 FQNEAQ (reference sequence). The CDR3 has 15 residues. The V end lost 1 base, the J end lost 0 bases, and 10 bases lay between the germline ends.

The sample holds a few counts of this clone. CDR3 DNA sequence: TGTGCCAGCAGTGGACAGTTTAGCAATCAGCCCCAGCATTTT. It translates to CASSGQFSNQPQHF. The chain is built from TRBV7-8 and TRBJ1-5, with D possibly TRBD1 on 6 matching bases. Germline CDR1 reads SGHVS; CDR2 reads FQNEAQ. The V gene lost 6 bases and the J gene lost 0 bases, with 9 bases spanning the gap. The length of the CDR3 is 14 residues. The complete variable domain, with remaining parts taken from reference TRBV7-8 and TRBJ1-5, reads GAGVSQSPRYKVAKRGQDVALRCDPISGHVSLFWYQQALGQGPEFLTYFQNEAQLDKSGLPSDRFFAERPEGSVSTLKIQRTQQEDSAVYLCASSGQFSNQPQHFGDGTRLSIL.

The rearrangement joins TRBV6-1 to TRBJ1-1, with a tentative D call TRBD1 (5 bases). Trimming took 6 bases from V and 1 from J, leaving 9 bases between them. The length of the CDR3 is 13 residues. Germline V gives CDR1 MNHNS, CDR2 SASEGT. The CDR3: CASRYGQNTEAFF. Here the CDR3 DNA reads TGTGCCAGCAGGTATGGACAGAACACTGAAGCTTTCTTT.

The chain uses TRBV19 and TRBJ2-2; 10 bases line up with TRBD1. Germline CDR1 LNHDA, CDR2 SQIVND (reference sequence). The CDR3 covers 13 residues. Trimming at V came to 11 bases and at J to 5 bases, leaving 5 bases not matched to a gene. The CDR3 loop is CAAMGQGTGELFF. The CDR3 DNA sequence: TGTGCCGCCATGGGACAGGGGACCGGGGAGCTGTTTTTT.

This clone has just one count. CDR3 in DNA: TGTGCCAGCAGCTCAACTCTGTACGAGCAGTACTTC. Translation: CASSSTLYEQYF. V gene TRBV28 combines with J gene TRBJ2-7, with D unresolved. The CDR3 extends over 12 amino acids. CDR1 MDHEN and CDR2 SYDVKM come from the germline V gene. The germline V and J ends were trimmed by 6 bases and 4 bases, with 10 bases remaining between them.

The chain couples TRBV30 to TRBJ2-1, with D perhaps matching TRBD1 (5 bases). The V end lost 0 bases, the J end lost 0 bases, and 15 bases lay between the germline ends. This CDR3 spans 17 amino acids. Germline V gene data show CDR1 as GTSNPN and CDR2 as SVGIG (reference sequence). The CDR3 reads CAWSVFLGQGSYNEQFF. In nucleotides, the CDR3 is TGTGCCTGGAGTGTCTTTCTTGGGCAGGGCTCCTACAATGAGCAGTTCTTC. Full variable domain (missing parts from reference TRBV30 and TRBJ2-1): SQTIHQWPATLVQPVGSPLSLECTVEGTSNPNLYWYRQAAGRGLQLLFYSVGIGQISSEVPQNLSASRPQDRQFILSSKKLLLSDSGFYLCAWSVFLGQGSYNEQFFGPGTRLTVL.

The V gene is TRBV27, the J gene TRBJ1-2; TRBD1 matches 7 bases. The CDR3 loop spans 15 amino acids. J lost 1 base, V lost 6 bases, and 8 bases had no gene match. CDR1 is MNHEY and CDR2 is SMNVEV in the germline V gene (reference sequence). The CDR3 DNA sequence: TGTGCCAGCAGGATTCAGGGACAGATTAACTATGGCTACACCTTC. Its protein is CASRIQGQINYGYTF.

The chain combines TRBV7-9 with TRBJ2-2, with TRBD1 matching 8 bases. This CDR3 is built from 13 residues. V lost 8 bases to trimming and J lost 6 bases; unmatched junction nucleotides: 5. Germline loops: CDR1 SEHNR, CDR2 FQNEAQ (reference sequence). The chain's CDR3 is CASRTGFAGELFF. CDR3 DNA sequence: TGTGCCAGCCGGACAGGGTTCGCCGGGGAGCTGTTTTTT.

Here the CDR3 reads CASSQEVQGIYGYTF. In DNA, the CDR3 is TGCGCCAGCAGCCAAGAAGTACAGGGTATCTATGGCTACACCTTC. The chain is built from TRBV4-1 and TRBJ1-2, with D possibly being TRBD1 (6 bases). Per the germline V gene, CDR1 is MGHRA and CDR2 is YSYEKL. CDR3 length: 15 residues. V gave up 0 bases and J gave up 4 bases, with 12 bases separating them.

The chain couples TRBV29-1 to TRBJ1-1; 9 positions agree with TRBD1. The CDR3 is 13 residues long. J was trimmed by 3 bases and V by 6 bases; bases with no gene match: 5. Germline CDR1 SQVTM, CDR2 ANQGSEA. The CDR3 reads CSVDRGLDTEAFF. Written as DNA, the CDR3 is TGCAGCGTGGACAGGGGCCTGGACACTGAAGCTTTCTTT.

The V call is TRBV7-9, the J call TRBJ1-2, with D possibly being TRBD1 (5 bases). CDR1 is SEHNR and CDR2 is FQNEAQ in the germline V gene (reference sequence). V was trimmed by 0 bases and J by 6 bases, leaving 14 bases between them. This CDR3 is built from 15 residues. The chain's CDR3 is CASSLARQGVHGYTF. The DNA for the CDR3 is TGTGCCAGCAGCTTAGCGCGGCAGGGTGTTCATGGCTACACCTTC.

The V gene is TRBV2, the J gene TRBJ1-2; D call uncertain. CDR3 length: 11 residues. The V and J ends lost 8 bases and 4 bases respectively, with 8 bases between them. Germline lookup yields CDR1 SNHLY and CDR2 FYNNEI. CDR3 sequence: CASAAVYGYTF. In DNA form, the CDR3 reads TGTGCCAGCGCGGCAGTCTATGGCTACACCTTC.

The V gene is TRBV18, the J gene TRBJ2-5, with TRBD2 identical over 7 bases. The CDR3 loop spans 18 amino acids. Germline CDR1 KGHSH, CDR2 LQKENI. Germline trimming cut 3 bases from V and 6 bases from J; bases unmatched to any gene: 19. The CDR3 DNA reads as TGTGCCAGCTCACCGGTTGTCTTGGCGGGAGATGTAGGAAAGACCCAGTACTTC. Translating gives CASSPVVLAGDVGKTQYF. Together with reference TRBV18 and TRBJ2-5, the CDR3 gives the full variable domain: NAGVMQNPRHLVRRRGQEARLRCSPMKGHSHVYWYRQLPEEGLKFMVYLQKENIIDESGMPKERFSAEFPKEGPSILRIQQVVRGDSAAYFCASSPVVLAGDVGKTQYFGPGTRLLVL.

This chain uses TRBV9 with TRBJ1-3, with TRBD1 identical over 8 bases. CDR3 length: 16 residues. The germline V gene has CDR1 SGDLS and CDR2 YYNGEE. V lost 0 bases, J lost 3 bases, and 5 bases stayed unmatched. Here the CDR3 DNA reads TGTGCCAGCAGCGTAGCCGGACAGGGTAGTGGAAACACCATATATTTT. Amino acids: CASSVAGQGSGNTIYF.

The gene calls are TRBV27 and TRBJ2-1; the D gene is possibly TRBD2 (6 bases). V gave up 5 bases and J gave up 9 bases, with 20 bases separating them. CDR3 length equals 15 residues. Germline V gene sequence: CDR1 MNHEY, CDR2 SMNVEV (reference sequence). In DNA, the CDR3 is TGTGCCAGCAGTACACAGACTAGTGGGCGCCCTGAGCAGTTCTTC. Its translation: CASSTQTSGRPEQFF.